This is a list of T cell receptor beta chains from one sample in a study of blood T cell repertoires in COVID-19. Assay: immunoSEQ multiplex PCR; the TCRdb copy retains only in-frame clones and omits some. Among some 90,000 clones, 82% were seen once, and the ten largest hold approximately 11%. Sequencing used peripheral blood. The origin of the receptors is a man aged 70 or older with active or convalescent COVID-19. The CDR3 runs from the conserved cysteine through the conserved F or W. D genes are given only for firm matches. Size is stated for part of the rows, as once, few or many counts, or as a class when the clone is expanded.

v_gene	d_gene	j_gene	abundance	CDR3aa	CDR3nt
TRBV4-1	-	TRBJ1-2	-	CASSPSPGGLNGYTF	TGCGCCAGCAGCCCTTCCCCCGGGGGATTAAATGGCTACACCTTC
TRBV5-8	-	TRBJ1-4	once	CASSPYSNEKLFF	TGTGCCAGCTCACCTTACTCTAATGAAAAACTGTTTTTT
TRBV5-6	-	TRBJ1-5	-	CASSAYRGGGVNQPQHF	TGTGCCAGCAGCGCCTACAGAGGAGGCGGGGTGAATCAGCCCCAGCATTTT
TRBV14	TRBD1	TRBJ2-3	-	CASSQARGRTDTQYF	TGTGCCAGCAGCCAAGCGAGGGGGCGCACAGATACGCAGTATTTT
TRBV7-9	-	TRBJ1-1	-	CASSLDSYTEAFF	TGTGCCAGCAGCTTAGACTCTTACACTGAAGCTTTCTTT
TRBV4-2	-	TRBJ2-1	-	CASSQDRQATNYNEQFF	TGTGCCAGCAGCCAAGATAGGCAGGCGACGAACTACAATGAGCAGTTCTTC
TRBV4-1	TRBD1	TRBJ1-6	-	CASSQDSGTGGFSSPLHF	TGCGCCAGCAGCCAAGATTCGGGGACAGGGGGATTCAGTTCACCCCTCCACTTT
TRBV10-1	-	TRBJ2-3	-	CASSKNRDHTQYF	TGCGCCAGCAGTAAAAACAGGGATCATACGCAGTATTTT
TRBV5-1	-	TRBJ2-6	-	CASSLRQATSGANVLTF	TGCGCCAGCAGCTTGCGACAGGCCACCTCTGGGGCCAACGTCCTGACTTTC
TRBV7-2	TRBD2	TRBJ2-7	-	CASSLARASGASYEQYF	TGTGCCAGCAGCTTAGCGCGGGCTAGCGGGGCGTCCTACGAGCAGTACTTC
TRBV4-1	TRBD1	TRBJ1-1	-	CASRTETGSTEAFF	TGCGCCAGCAGGACCGAGACAGGGAGCACTGAAGCTTTCTTT
TRBV27	-	TRBJ2-1	-	CASSSAEGPLHEQFF	TGTGCCAGCAGTTCCGCGGAGGGGCCTTTACATGAGCAGTTCTTC
TRBV24-1	TRBD2	TRBJ2-3	-	CATSDPSPSGATDTQYF	TGTGCCACCAGTGACCCCTCCCCGAGCGGGGCCACAGATACGCAGTATTTT
TRBV11-2	-	TRBJ2-7	-	CASSLVRYEQYF	TGTGCCAGCAGCTTAGTTCGTTACGAGCAGTACTTC
TRBV11-2	-	TRBJ1-3	-	CASSLSISGNTIYF	TGTGCCAGCAGCTTATCTATTTCTGGAAACACCATATATTTT
TRBV18	-	TRBJ2-6	-	CASSSLTGSGANVLTF	TGTGCCAGCTCGAGCCTGACGGGCTCTGGGGCCAACGTCCTGACTTTC
TRBV4-3	-	TRBJ1-1	once	CASSQERATEAFF	TGCGCCAGCAGCCAAGAGAGGGCCACTGAAGCTTTCTTT
TRBV5-4	TRBD1	TRBJ2-3	-	CASSSRQGAWDTQYF	TGTGCCAGCAGCTCAAGACAGGGGGCGTGGGATACGCAGTATTTT
TRBV6-5	TRBD1	TRBJ1-1	-	CAAVETGVFPEAFF	TGTGCCGCGGTGGAGACAGGGGTTTTCCCTGAAGCTTTCTTT
TRBV5-1	-	TRBJ1-2	-	CASSASRGSYGYTF	TGCGCCAGCAGCGCCTCCAGGGGATCATATGGCTACACCTTC
TRBV5-1	-	TRBJ2-2	-	CASSPFSAQKEYTGELFF	TGCGCCAGCAGCCCCTTCTCGGCCCAAAAGGAGTACACCGGGGAGCTGTTTTTT
TRBV11-3	-	TRBJ2-2	-	CASSPTGTRVELFF	TGTGCCAGCAGCCCCACAGGGACCAGAGTAGAGCTGTTTTTT
TRBV5-4	-	TRBJ2-4	-	CASSLKRRNIQYF	TGTGCCAGCAGCTTGAAGCGACGAAACATTCAGTACTTC
TRBV24-1	-	TRBJ2-1	-	CATSDPRQGRNEQFF	TGTGCCACCAGTGACCCGCGGCAGGGGAGAAATGAGCAGTTCTTC
TRBV4-1	TRBD2	TRBJ2-5	-	CASREAGGQETQYF	TGCGCCAGCAGAGAAGCGGGGGGCCAAGAGACCCAGTACTTC
TRBV3-1/TRBV3-2	TRBD1	TRBJ1-2	few	CASSLTGVNYGYTF	TGTGCCAGCAGCCTGACAGGGGTTAACTATGGCTACACCTTC
TRBV6-5	-	TRBJ1-3	many	CASSNRNRNTIYF	TGTGCCAGCAGCAACCGAAACAGGAACACCATATATTTT
TRBV14	-	TRBJ1-2	-	CASRGGIGYTF	TGTGCCAGCAGAGGAGGGATAGGCTACACCTTC
TRBV7-2	TRBD1	TRBJ1-6	-	CASSLSATGVVSPLHF	TGTGCCAGCAGCCTCTCGGCGACAGGGGTAGTTTCACCCCTCCACTTT
TRBV10-3	TRBD1	TRBJ2-2	-	CAISRQGETGELFF	TGTGCCATCAGTCGACAGGGAGAGACCGGGGAGCTGTTTTTT
TRBV11-3	-	TRBJ2-4	-	CASSLDSYTEQYF	TGTGCCAGCAGCTTAGATTCCTATACAGAACAGTACTTC
TRBV2	-	TRBJ2-7	-	CASLRDNTYEQYF	TGTGCCAGCCTGAGGGACAATACCTACGAGCAGTACTTC
TRBV30	TRBD1	TRBJ1-1	once	CAWSVRGRGRFF	TGTGCCTGGAGTGTGAGGGGGCGAGGTCGGTTCTTT
TRBV5-1	TRBD1	TRBJ1-3	-	CASSFGTGYGNTIYF	TGCGCCAGCAGCTTCGGGACAGGGTATGGAAACACCATATATTTT
TRBV10-2	TRBD1	TRBJ1-3	once	CATRQGVSRTIYF	TGCGCCACCCGACAGGGTGTAAGTAGGACCATATATTTT
TRBV5-1	TRBD1	TRBJ2-1	-	CASSFGQGGGNEQFF	TGCGCCAGCAGCTTTGGACAGGGTGGGGGCAATGAGCAGTTCTTC
TRBV3-1/TRBV3-2	-	TRBJ2-1	-	CASSRDGGRGYNEQFF	TGTGCCAGCAGCCGGGACGGGGGGCGGGGTTACAATGAGCAGTTCTTC
TRBV19	-	TRBJ1-1	-	CASSEGARTEAFF	TGTGCCAGTTCAGAAGGGGCGCGCACTGAAGCTTTCTTT
TRBV6-2/TRBV6-3	-	TRBJ1-2	-	CASSYLLFGQVKNYGYTF	TGTGCCAGCAGTTACCTCCTTTTTGGGCAAGTTAAGAACTATGGCTACACCTTC
TRBV27	TRBD2	TRBJ2-7	-	CASSWGRGSYEQYF	TGTGCCAGCAGTTGGGGGAGGGGCTCCTACGAGCAGTACTTC